Presented here are 9 T cell receptor beta chains from one specimen sequenced in a study of cytomegalovirus exposure and HLA in healthy donors. This PCR relied on a set of 60 Vbeta primers and 13 Jbeta primers. Generated by immunoSEQ multiplex PCR, the TCRdb table keeps only in-frame clones and is missing some. The sample carries 89,000 or so clones, about four fifths recorded once. The sequenced sample consisted of PBMCs. The receptors stem from a young woman in good health and CMV-seropositive.

The chain couples TRBV15 to TRBJ1-5, with D perhaps TRBD1 (6 bases). Germline CDR1 is LNHNV and CDR2 is YYDKDF (reference sequence). The V gene lost 7 bases and the J gene lost 8 bases, with 15 bases spanning the gap. The CDR3 runs 13 residues. CDR3 amino acids: CATTDRLDKPQHF. DNA for the CDR3: TGTGCCACCACAGACAGGTTAGATAAGCCCCAGCATTTT.

The rearrangement links TRBV25-1 to TRBJ2-3; tentatively, D is TRBD1 (5 bases). The CDR3 length is 15 residues. From germline, CDR1 is MGHDK and CDR2 SYGVNS. Trimming removed 6 bases from V and 2 bases from J, with 15 bases in between. The CDR3 here is CASSPSPGNTDTQYF. As DNA, the CDR3 is TGTGCCAGCAGCCCCTCCCCAGGGAACACAGATACGCAGTATTTT.

The genes are TRBV27 and TRBJ2-2, with D perhaps TRBD1 (5 bases). CDR3 length: 16 amino acids. Germline lookup yields CDR1 MNHEY and CDR2 SMNVEV (reference sequence). Trimming took off 0 bases at V and 4 bases at J, with 12 bases between the two ends. The CDR3 DNA sequence: TGTGCCAGCAGTTTATCGTCCAGGGCGCTCACCGGGGAGCTGTTTTTT. This gives the protein CASSLSSRALTGELFF.

This clone was found once. The chain joins TRBV5-1 to TRBJ2-1; 7 positions agree with TRBD1. V shed 5 bases, J shed 7 bases, and the junction held 12 bases outside the gene matches. The V gene's germline CDR1 is SGHRS and CDR2 YFSETQ. This CDR3 region has 15 residues. CDR3 amino acids: CASRDRGTAKNEQFF. In nucleotides, the CDR3 is TGCGCCAGCAGGGATAGAGGGACAGCTAAAAATGAGCAGTTCTTC.

The rearrangement links TRBV7-3 to TRBJ1-1; D unresolved. V dropped 2 bases and J dropped 1 base, with 8 bases sitting between them. Germline V gives CDR1 SGHTA, CDR2 FQGTGA. CDR3 size: 14 residues. The CDR3 DNA sequence: TGTGCCAGCAGCTTACCGGGAGGGAACACTGAAGCTTTCTTT. This encodes CASSLPGGNTEAFF.

CDR3 DNA: TGCGCCAGCAGCCCGGACGGGACAGTCTTCGGGGTCGAGCAGTACTTC. Residues: CASSPDGTVFGVEQYF. V is TRBV5-1 and J is TRBJ2-7; 7 nucleotides agree with TRBD1. After removal of 4 bases from V and 6 bases from J, the junction contained 16 bases not matched to a gene. The CDR3 has 16 amino acids. Looked up from germline, CDR1 is SGHRS and CDR2 is YFSETQ. Using reference TRBV5-1 and TRBJ2-7 for the parts outside the CDR3, the full variable domain is KAGVTQTPRYLIKTRGQQVTLSCSPISGHRSVSWYQQTPGQGLQFLFEYFSETQRNKGNFPGRFSGRQFSNSRSEMNVSTLELGDSALYLCASSPDGTVFGVEQYFGPGTRLTVT.

The chain combines TRBV5-4 with TRBJ2-1; 10 bases fit TRBD2. Germline CDR1 SGHNT, CDR2 YYREEE (reference sequence). The V and J ends lost 1 base and 4 bases, in that order; junction bases with no gene match: 11. The CDR3 contains 18 residues. The CDR3 DNA follows: TGTGCCAGCAGCTTGCGCCTCTCTAGCGGGAGTCTATACAATGAGCAGTTCTTC. Protein: CASSLRLSSGSLYNEQFF. The whole variable domain, remainder taken from reference TRBV5-4 and TRBJ2-1, is ETGVTQSPTHLIKTRGQQVTLRCSSQSGHNTVSWYQQALGQGPQFIFQYYREEENGRGNFPPRFSGLQFPNYSSELNVNALELDDSALYLCASSLRLSSGSLYNEQFFGPGTRLTVL.

The V call is TRBV28, the J call TRBJ1-2; unclear D gene. The germline V gene has CDR1 MDHEN and CDR2 SYDVKM. V gave up 5 bases and J gave up 6 bases, with 13 bases separating them. This CDR3 spans 13 amino acids. The chain's CDR3 is CASSPGRANGYTF. The CDR3 region has the DNA TGTGCCAGCAGTCCCGGGAGAGCCAATGGCTACACCTTC.

The V call is TRBV5-1, the J call TRBJ2-1; D gene ambiguous. Trimming left V 0 bases short and J 8 bases short, with 9 bases between. CDR1 is SGHRS, CDR2 YFSETQ, per germline. The CDR3 loop spans 13 amino acids. CDR3 sequence: CASSLGVGDEQFF. In DNA, the CDR3 is TGCGCCAGCAGCTTGGGGGTGGGCGATGAGCAGTTCTTC. The complete variable domain, with remaining parts taken from reference TRBV5-1 and TRBJ2-1, reads KAGVTQTPRYLIKTRGQQVTLSCSPISGHRSVSWYQQTPGQGLQFLFEYFSETQRNKGNFPGRFSGRQFSNSRSEMNVSTLELGDSALYLCASSLGVGDEQFFGPGTRLTVL.